The T cell receptor beta chain under discussion was sequenced for a study of regulatory T cells in long-lasting Graves disease. A word on this clonotype: No antigen is known for it.

Time point: persistent/refractory GD, antithyroid drugs over 5 years with positive TRAb. Making the TCR library involved RNA that had been extracted from PBMCs. An endocrinology department in Xi'an, China, recruited the patients. V was trimmed by 5 bases and J by 1 base, leaving 18 bases between them. The germline CDR1 and CDR2 sequences are SGHTA and FQGTGA. The CDR3 spans 18 residues. General study findings and limits: Results may be inaccurate due to the small sample size. Analysis covered peripheral blood alone, not thyroid tissue.

Building of the TCR beta libraries involved iRepertoire HTBI primers and Arm-PCR of CDR3 regions. TCRdb reprocessed the multiplex PCR reads with MiXCR, giving one entry per CDR3 protein. The repertoire holds about 470,000 distinct CDR3 sequences, with 20% to 25% as singletons. The sample in question was peripheral blood mononuclear cells (PBMCs), obtained when the disease was refractory, from a patient treated with antithyroid drugs. The chain carries TRBV7-3 and TRBJ2-6, with D perhaps TRBD1 or TRBD2 (5 bases each). The TCR sequence derives from a female donor with Graves disease. The CDR3: CASSPSGDGYSGANVLTF. CDR3 sequence (DNA): TGTGCCAGCAGCCCCTCCGGGGACGGATATTCTGGGGCCAACGTCCTGACTTTC.